The source of this T cell receptor (beta chain) is a study of T cells in Graves' hyperthyroidism and ophthalmopathy. The CDR3 runs to 11 residues. V dropped 7 bases and J dropped 4 bases, with 4 bases sitting between them. Germline CDR1 and CDR2: ENHRY and SYGVKD. Researchers amplified the TCR beta CDR3 regions from RNA transcripts. First-round RT-PCR with HTBI primers amplified the TCR CDR3 region. One entry per CDR3 protein, called by TCRdb with MiXCR from the multiplex PCR reads. The data show over 450,000 distinct CDR3 sequences, roughly 17% seen once. The receptor was derived from a woman under 30 with Graves' ophthalmopathy. Source material: blood. The chain combines TRBV10-3 with TRBJ2-2; no definite D call. Here the CDR3 reads CAITSTGELFF. For the CDR3, the DNA is TGTGCCATCACGAGCACCGGGGAGCTGTTTTTT.